The next 17 T cell receptor beta chains were all read from a single sample in a study of shared clonotypes between healthy human individuals. Using immunoSEQ multiplex PCR, the repertoire was profiled, and TCRdb retains in-frame clones only, with some absent. In the table there are hundreds of thousands of clones, about 74% of which are singletons. The specimen was memory CD4+ T cells sorted from blood. Subset: CD45RA-negative fraction. The origin of the receptors is a woman between 25 and 40 years old in good health.

This clone turned up a few times. J is TRBJ1-2 and V is TRBV9; 7 bases match TRBD1. V lost 1 base to trimming and J lost 2 bases; unmatched junction nucleotides: 2. CDR1 SGDLS and CDR2 YYNGEE come from the germline V gene. This CDR3 contains 14 residues. This CDR3 reads CASSVQGQNYGYTF. As DNA, the CDR3 is TGTGCCAGCAGCGTACAGGGACAGAACTATGGCTACACCTTC.

This chain joins TRBV5-1 and TRBJ1-1; the match to TRBD1 covers 7 bases. V shed 4 bases, J shed 7 bases, and the junction held 10 bases outside the gene matches. The CDR3 is 14 amino acids. Germline assignment: CDR1 SGHRS and CDR2 YFSETQ. Here the CDR3 reads CASSPGDRMSEAFF. CDR3 nucleotide sequence: TGCGCCAGCAGCCCGGGGGACAGAATGAGTGAAGCTTTCTTT.

This clone was seen only once. The V and J genes are TRBV19 and TRBJ2-4; TRBD1 aligns across 9 bases. J lost 4 bases, V lost 0 bases, and 4 bases had no gene match. The CDR3 has 16 residues. The V gene's germline CDR1 is LNHDA and CDR2 SQIVND (reference sequence). This chain's CDR3 is CASSIEGDREKNIQYF. CDR3 sequence (DNA): TGTGCCAGTAGTATAGAGGGGGACAGGGAAAAAAACATTCAGTACTTC. The full variable domain, its missing parts supplied by reference TRBV19 and TRBJ2-4, is DGGITQSPKYLFRKEGQNVTLSCEQNLNHDAMYWYRQDPGQGLRLIYYSQIVNDFQKGDIAEGYSVSREKKESFPLTVTSAQKNPTAFYLCASSIEGDREKNIQYFGAGTRLSVL.

The chain links TRBV5-4 to TRBJ1-5, with D perhaps TRBD1 (5 bases). This CDR3 has 14 amino acids. V was pared by 4 bases and J by 5 bases, with 13 bases between. Germline CDR1 reads SGHNT; CDR2 reads YYREEE (reference sequence). Here the CDR3 reads CASSLRPGDQPQHF. DNA of the CDR3: TGTGCCAGCAGCCTACGCCCGGGGGATCAGCCCCAGCATTTT.

V usage is TRBV19 and J usage is TRBJ2-5, with 8 bases fitting TRBD2. The CDR3 is made up of 18 amino acids. Germline V lookup: CDR1 LNHDA, CDR2 SQIVND (reference sequence). Germline trimming cut 0 bases from V and 5 bases from J; bases unmatched to any gene: 14. CDR3: CASSIDHYGRAGVETQYF. The CDR3 nucleotides read TGTGCCAGTAGTATAGATCACTACGGGAGGGCCGGTGTGGAGACCCAGTACTTC.

This clone has only a few counts. Other DNA sequences in this specimen translate into the identical CDR3. J is TRBJ2-3 and V is TRBV27; D unclear. The CDR3 runs to 12 residues. The germline V gene has CDR1 MNHEY and CDR2 SMNVEV (reference sequence). V lost 5 bases, J lost 3 bases, and 6 bases lay in between. The CDR3 loop reads CASSPHTDTQYF. The CDR3 region has the DNA TGTGCCAGCAGTCCACATACAGATACGCAGTATTTT.

This sequence joins TRBV15 and TRBJ2-5, with D maybe TRBD2 (6 bases). CDR1 is LNHNV, CDR2 YYDKDF, per germline (reference sequence). Trimming pared 0 bases from V and 4 bases from J, leaving 9 bases between. This CDR3 region has 14 residues. CDR3 in DNA: TGTGCCACCAGCAGAGAGGAGGGGAGAGAGACCCAGTACTTC. It is translated as CATSREEGRETQYF.

There are a few counts of this clone. The V gene is TRBV4-1, the J gene TRBJ1-5, with a tentative D call TRBD1 (6 bases). The CDR3 contains 14 residues. Per germline, CDR1 MGHRA and CDR2 YSYEKL. The V end lost 4 bases, the J end lost 2 bases, and 9 bases lay between the germline ends. The CDR3 region is CASSPRTGNQPQHF. The CDR3 coding sequence is TGCGCCAGCAGCCCGCGGACAGGCAATCAGCCCCAGCATTTT.

This clone was counted a few times. J is TRBJ2-7 and V is TRBV5-8, with 9 bases aligning to TRBD1. The J segment lost 2 bases and the V segment lost 4 bases, leaving 7 bases of the junction unmatched. Germline V gene data show CDR1 as SGHTS and CDR2 as YDEGEE. This CDR3 has 15 residues. CDR3 nucleotides: TGTGCCAGCAGCCCGCGGGGACAGGGTACCTACGAGCAGTACTTC. It yields the protein CASSPRGQGTYEQYF.

This clone was seen a handful of times. This chain connects TRBV2 to TRBJ2-5; possibly TRBD1 for D (5 bases). This CDR3 is 14 amino acids long. Germline loops: CDR1 SNHLY, CDR2 FYNNEI. V was trimmed by 7 bases and J by 13 bases, leaving 25 bases between them. The CDR3 sequence: CASIPTTDPRFTYF. In DNA, the CDR3 is TGTGCCAGCATCCCGACGACAGACCCAAGATTTACGTACTTC.

This clone was counted between two and nine times. The chain recombines TRBV11-1 with TRBJ2-1, with D unresolved. CDR1 and CDR2 from the germline V gene are SGHAT and FQDESV (reference sequence). Trimming removed 1 base at V and 9 bases at J, with 7 bases between. The CDR3 extends over 12 amino acids. CDR3 amino acids: CASSLGAGEQFF. The CDR3 DNA follows: TGTGCCAGCAGCTTAGGGGCTGGTGAGCAGTTCTTC. Combining the CDR3 with reference TRBV11-1 and TRBJ2-1 gives the whole variable domain EAEVAQSPRYKITEKSQAVAFWCDPISGHATLYWYRQILGQGPELLVQFQDESVVDDSQLPKDRFSAERLKGVDSTLKIQPAELGDSAMYLCASSLGAGEQFFGPGTRLTVL.

This chain connects TRBV6-1 to TRBJ2-3, with D perhaps TRBD1 or TRBD2 (5 bases each). Trimming stripped 6 bases from V and 3 bases from J, with 13 bases between. The V gene's germline CDR1 is MNHNS and CDR2 SASEGT. CDR3 length equals 14 residues. Here the CDR3 reads CASRDSGWTDTQYF. The CDR3 nucleotides are TGTGCCAGCAGAGACAGCGGCTGGACAGATACGCAGTATTTT.

The chain couples TRBV18 to TRBJ2-7; 9 positions match TRBD2. The CDR3 runs to 14 residues. V shed 5 bases, J shed 7 bases, and the junction held 9 bases outside the gene matches. Germline CDR1 reads KGHSH; CDR2 reads LQKENI. The CDR3 nucleotides are TGTGCCAGCTCAAAAATAGCGGGAGCGGAAGAGCAGTACTTC. Translating gives CASSKIAGAEEQYF.

The rearrangement links TRBV11-2 to TRBJ2-5; 7 bases fit TRBD1. Trimming at V came to 5 bases and at J to 1 base, leaving 4 bases not matched to a gene. CDR1 SGHAT and CDR2 FQNNGV come from the germline V gene. This CDR3 comprises 14 residues. CDR3 region: CASSQGQFQETQYF. The DNA for the CDR3 is TGTGCCAGCAGCCAGGGACAGTTCCAAGAGACCCAGTACTTC.

At least ten counts were recorded for this clone. Other DNA variants within this sample encode the same CDR3. The gene calls are TRBV5-1 and TRBJ2-1; 7 nucleotides line up with TRBD2. Unmatched junction bases numbered 3, after V lost 2 bases and J lost 1 base. CDR1 SGHRS and CDR2 YFSETQ come from the germline V gene. The CDR3 extends over 15 amino acids. The CDR3 coding sequence is TGCGCCAGCAGCTTTTCTAGCGGATCCTACAATGAGCAGTTCTTC. The encoded protein is CASSFSSGSYNEQFF.

The chain couples TRBV2 to TRBJ2-1; D perhaps matches TRBD1 (5 bases). V lost 3 bases to trimming and J lost 11 bases, with 23 bases between them. This CDR3 spans 16 amino acids. From germline, CDR1 is SNHLY and CDR2 FYNNEI. The CDR3 nucleotides are TGTGCCAGCAGTGAGTCTTCCAAGGATTGGGGCATGAAGCAGTTCTTC. This encodes CASSESSKDWGMKQFF.

The chain couples TRBV7-8 to TRBJ2-7; D uncertain. The CDR3 covers 14 residues. V lost 7 bases and J 4 bases, leaving 17 bases between the germline ends. Germline CDR1 reads SGHVS; CDR2 reads FQNEAQ. CDR3 region: CASTQPQDGYEQYF. The DNA of the CDR3 is TGTGCCAGCACCCAACCCCAGGACGGTTACGAGCAGTACTTC.